The 14 T cell receptor beta chains below come from one sample, sequenced in a study of graft-versus-host responses after intestinal transplantation. Method: immunoSEQ multiplex PCR; TCRdb's copy keeps in-frame clones and lacks some. The repertoire holds some 70,000 clones, with around nine tenths as singletons. This sample comprised bone marrow, obtained around 720 days after intestinal transplantation. The receptor set was obtained from a human patient who received an intestinal transplant, so some T cells may come from the graft donor.

V is TRBV7-9 and J is TRBJ2-2; D gene uncertain. There are 13 residues in the CDR3. Germline CDR1 and CDR2: SEHNR and FQNEAQ (reference sequence). V was trimmed by 1 base and J by 6 bases, leaving 6 bases between them. The CDR3 sequence: CASSLVSAGELFF. The CDR3 DNA reads TGTGCCAGCAGCTTAGTGTCCGCCGGGGAGCTGTTTTTT.

This chain connects TRBV27 to TRBJ2-2; maybe TRBD2 (5 bases). CDR1 MNHEY and CDR2 SMNVEV come from the germline V gene (reference sequence). The CDR3 runs 12 residues. V was shortened by 8 bases and J by 6 bases, with 10 bases between the two germline ends. DNA of the CDR3: TGTGCCAGCCGGCGGGCGTCCGGGGAGCTGTTTTTT. This codes for CASRRASGELFF.

The chain joins TRBV6-5 to TRBJ1-1; unclear D gene. CDR3 length equals 16 residues. Germline lookup yields CDR1 MNHEY and CDR2 SVGAGI. The V end lost 2 bases, the J end lost 1 base, and 14 bases lay between the germline ends. The CDR3 region has the DNA TGTGCCAGCAGTTACGCCGGGTCGGGCCAGAACACTGAAGCTTTCTTT. It yields the protein CASSYAGSGQNTEAFF.

This clone was seen just once. The V and J genes are TRBV7-6 and TRBJ1-4; D is uncertain. V was clipped by 1 base and J by 4 bases, with 10 bases between them. From germline, CDR1 is SGHVS and CDR2 FNYEAQ. This CDR3 spans 15 amino acids. Here the CDR3 reads CASSLEPGFNEKLFF. CDR3 DNA sequence: TGTGCCAGCAGCTTAGAACCTGGGTTTAATGAAAAACTGTTTTTT. Variable domain in full (rest from reference TRBV7-6 and TRBJ1-4): GAGVSQSPRYKVTKRGQDVALRCDPISGHVSLYWYRQALGQGPEFLTYFNYEAQQDKSGLPNDRFSAERPEGSISTLTIQRTEQRDSAMYRCASSLEPGFNEKLFFGSGTQLSVL.

The genes are TRBV6-5 and TRBJ2-6; D not resolved. The ends were cut back, 3 bases at V and 2 bases at J, with 11 bases in the middle. CDR1 MNHEY and CDR2 SVGAGI come from the germline V gene. CDR3 length: 16 amino acids. The CDR3 is CASSYFARTGANVLTF. The CDR3 bases are TGTGCCAGCAGTTATTTCGCACGCACTGGGGCCAACGTCCTGACTTTC.

The chain employs TRBV11-3 and TRBJ2-1; 7 nucleotides line up with TRBD2. The V gene end was trimmed by 1 base and the J gene end by 9 bases; junction bases not matched to a gene: 3. The CDR3 is 13 residues long. The germline gives CDR1 SGHNT, CDR2 YENEEA. The chain's CDR3 is CASSLVGRGEQFF. For the CDR3, the DNA is TGTGCCAGCAGCTTAGTGGGGAGGGGTGAGCAGTTCTTC.

The chain has TRBV5-5 and TRBJ2-6, with D perhaps TRBD1 (5 bases). CDR3 length: 14 amino acids. With 5 bases removed from V and 2 bases from J, the gap between germline ends came to 8 bases. Germline assignment: CDR1 SGHKS and CDR2 YYEKEE (reference sequence). The CDR3: CASRLGAGANVLTF. The CDR3 region has the DNA TGTGCCAGCAGATTAGGGGCTGGGGCCAACGTCCTGACTTTC.

This chain uses TRBV7-3 with TRBJ2-1; D might be TRBD2 (6 bases). Per germline, CDR1 SGHTA and CDR2 FQGTGA. Trimming cost V 2 bases and J 7 bases, with 18 bases left between them. The CDR3 loop spans 16 amino acids. The CDR3 region is CASSLGGASLKNEQFF. In nucleotides, the CDR3 is TGTGCCAGCAGCTTAGGAGGGGCCTCCTTAAAGAATGAGCAGTTCTTC. The variable domain in full, with the rest retrieved from reference TRBV7-3 and TRBJ2-1, is GAGVSQTPSNKVTEKGKYVELRCDPISGHTALYWYRQSLGQGPEFLIYFQGTGAADDSGLPNDRFFAVRPEGSVSTLKIQRTERGDSAVYLCASSLGGASLKNEQFFGPGTRLTVL.

V and J are TRBV6-6 and TRBJ2-3; D is uncertain. The germline V gene encodes CDR1 MNHNY and CDR2 SVGAGI (reference sequence). V was shortened by 0 bases and J by 3 bases, with 7 bases between the two germline ends. This CDR3 contains 14 residues. This CDR3 reads CASSYSGPTDTQYF. CDR3 nucleotides: TGTGCCAGCAGTTACTCCGGACCAACAGATACGCAGTATTTT.

The chain recombines TRBV5-6 with TRBJ2-1, with D perhaps TRBD2 (5 bases). Germline assignment: CDR1 SGHDT and CDR2 YYEEEE. The CDR3 is 15 residues long. V lost 0 bases and J 1 base, leaving 8 bases between the germline ends. CDR3 residues: CASSLDSESYNEQFF. DNA of the CDR3: TGTGCCAGCAGCTTGGATAGCGAATCCTACAATGAGCAGTTCTTC.

The chain couples TRBV4-1 to TRBJ2-7; 9 bases agree with TRBD1. CDR3 length: 15 residues. Germline CDR1 and CDR2: MGHRA and YSYEKL. V was clipped by 1 base and J by 5 bases; unmatched bases: 6. CDR3 protein: CASSQVRDRVNEQYF. The CDR3 bases are TGCGCCAGCAGCCAAGTCCGGGACAGGGTAAACGAGCAGTACTTC.

The gene calls are TRBV13 and TRBJ2-7; D uncertain. CDR1 and CDR2 (germline): PRHDT, FYEKMQ (reference sequence). Trimming removed 4 bases at V and 1 base at J, with 5 bases between. This CDR3 has 12 residues. The CDR3 loop is CASSSLSYEQYF. The CDR3 region has the DNA TGTGCCAGCAGCTCGCTATCCTACGAGCAGTACTTC.

This clone appeared a single time. The J gene is TRBJ2-5, the V gene TRBV29-1, with D possibly TRBD1 on 5 matching bases. CDR3 length: 13 residues. The V gene's germline CDR1 is SQVTM and CDR2 ANQGSEA. Trimming cost V 3 bases and J 1 base, with 9 bases left between them. The chain's CDR3 is CSVDRQLQETQYF. The CDR3 region has the DNA TGCAGCGTTGATCGACAGCTCCAAGAGACCCAGTACTTC.

The rearrangement links TRBV4-1 to TRBJ2-3; the D is unclear. There are 14 residues in the CDR3. V lost 2 bases to trimming and J lost 2 bases, with 8 bases between them. Per germline, CDR1 MGHRA and CDR2 YSYEKL. CDR3 protein: CASSQYASTDTQYF. The CDR3 coding sequence is TGCGCCAGCAGCCAATACGCGTCCACAGATACGCAGTATTTT.